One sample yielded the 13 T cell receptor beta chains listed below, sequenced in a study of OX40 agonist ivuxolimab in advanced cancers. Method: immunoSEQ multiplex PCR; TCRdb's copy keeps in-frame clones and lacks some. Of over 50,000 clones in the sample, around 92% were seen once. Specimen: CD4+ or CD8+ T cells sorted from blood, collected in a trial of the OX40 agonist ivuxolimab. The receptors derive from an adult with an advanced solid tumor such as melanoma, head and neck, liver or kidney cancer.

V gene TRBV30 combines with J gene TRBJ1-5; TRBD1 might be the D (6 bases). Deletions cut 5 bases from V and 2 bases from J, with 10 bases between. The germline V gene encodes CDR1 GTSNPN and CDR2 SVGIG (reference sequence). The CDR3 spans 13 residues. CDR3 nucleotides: TGTGCCTGGGGGGGGCTGGGCAATCAGCCCCAGCATTTT. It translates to CAWGGLGNQPQHF.

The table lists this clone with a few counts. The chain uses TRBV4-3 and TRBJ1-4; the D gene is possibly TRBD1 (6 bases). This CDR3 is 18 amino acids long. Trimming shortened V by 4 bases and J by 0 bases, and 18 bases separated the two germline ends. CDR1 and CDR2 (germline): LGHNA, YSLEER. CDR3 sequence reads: CASSLRTAYIATNEKLFF. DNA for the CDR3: TGCGCCAGCAGCCTCCGGACAGCCTATATTGCAACTAATGAAAAACTGTTTTTT.

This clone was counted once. The CDR3 sequence: CASSEPSSGGAWNEQFF. The DNA for the CDR3 is TGTGCCAGCAGCGAACCATCTAGCGGGGGGGCGTGGAATGAGCAGTTCTTC. The J gene is TRBJ2-1, the V gene TRBV9; TRBD2 matches at 12 bases. J gave up 7 bases and V 3 bases, and 11 bases lay outside the gene matches. The CDR3 covers 17 residues. The V gene's germline CDR1 is SGDLS and CDR2 YYNGEE. The full variable domain, rest sourced from reference TRBV9 and TRBJ2-1, is DSGVTQTPKHLITATGQRVTLRCSPRSGDLSVYWYQQSLDQGLQFLIQYYNGEERAKGNILERFSAQQFPDLHSELNLSSLELGDSALYFCASSEPSSGGAWNEQFFGPGTRLTVL.

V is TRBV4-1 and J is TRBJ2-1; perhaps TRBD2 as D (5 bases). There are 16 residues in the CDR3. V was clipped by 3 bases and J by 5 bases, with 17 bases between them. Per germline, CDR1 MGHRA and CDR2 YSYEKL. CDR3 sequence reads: CASSQLPDWSDNEQFF. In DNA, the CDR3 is TGCGCCAGCAGCCAGCTTCCGGACTGGTCTGACAATGAGCAGTTCTTC.

The CDR3 region is CASSDRTDTQYF. CDR3 DNA: TGTGCCAGCAGTGATCGAACAGATACGCAGTATTTT. The V call is TRBV6-4, the J call TRBJ2-3; D not certain. Per the germline V gene, CDR1 is MRHNA and CDR2 is SNTAGT. The CDR3 has 12 amino acids. V lost 3 bases, J lost 3 bases, and 4 bases lay in between.

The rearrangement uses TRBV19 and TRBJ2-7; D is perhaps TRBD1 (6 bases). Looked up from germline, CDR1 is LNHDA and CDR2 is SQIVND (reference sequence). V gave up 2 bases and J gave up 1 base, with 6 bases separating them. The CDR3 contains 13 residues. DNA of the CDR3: TGTGCCAGTAGTATAACAGGGTCCTACGAGCAGTACTTC. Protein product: CASSITGSYEQYF.

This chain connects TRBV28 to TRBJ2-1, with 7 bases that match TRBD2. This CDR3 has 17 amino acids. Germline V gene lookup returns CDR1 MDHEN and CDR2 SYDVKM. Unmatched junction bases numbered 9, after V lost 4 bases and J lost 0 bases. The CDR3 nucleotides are TGTGCCAGCAGTTCAGAACGGGGGGTCAGCTCCTACAATGAGCAGTTCTTC. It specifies CASSSERGVSSYNEQFF.

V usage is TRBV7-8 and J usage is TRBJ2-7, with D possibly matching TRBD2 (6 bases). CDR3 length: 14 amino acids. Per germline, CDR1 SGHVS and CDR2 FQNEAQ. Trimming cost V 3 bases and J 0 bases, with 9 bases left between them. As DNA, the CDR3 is TGTGCCAGCAGCTTCGGGGGTCCCTCCTACGAGCAGTACTTC. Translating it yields CASSFGGPSYEQYF.

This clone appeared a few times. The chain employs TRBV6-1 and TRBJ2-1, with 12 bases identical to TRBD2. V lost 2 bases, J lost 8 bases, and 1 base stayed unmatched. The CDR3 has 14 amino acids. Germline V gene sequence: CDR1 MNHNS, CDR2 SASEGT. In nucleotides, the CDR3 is TGTGCCAGCAGTGAACTAGCGGGAGGGCATGAGCAGTTCTTC. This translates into CASSELAGGHEQFF.

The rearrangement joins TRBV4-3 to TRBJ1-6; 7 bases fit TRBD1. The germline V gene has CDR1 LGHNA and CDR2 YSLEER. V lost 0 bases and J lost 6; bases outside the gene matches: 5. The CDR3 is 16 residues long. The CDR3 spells CASSQDWGDSNSPLHF. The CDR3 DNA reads TGCGCCAGCAGCCAAGATTGGGGGGACAGTAATTCACCCCTCCACTTT.

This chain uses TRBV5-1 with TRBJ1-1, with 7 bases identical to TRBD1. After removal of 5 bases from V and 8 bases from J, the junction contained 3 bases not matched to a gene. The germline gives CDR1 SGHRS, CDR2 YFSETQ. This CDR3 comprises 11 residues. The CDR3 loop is CASRWDSEAFF. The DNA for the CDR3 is TGCGCCAGCAGGTGGGACAGCGAAGCTTTCTTT.

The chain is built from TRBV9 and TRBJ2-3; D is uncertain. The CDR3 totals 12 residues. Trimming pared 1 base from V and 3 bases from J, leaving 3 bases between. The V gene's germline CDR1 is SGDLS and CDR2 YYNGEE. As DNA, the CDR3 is TGTGCCAGCAGCGTAATTACAGATACGCAGTATTTT. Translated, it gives CASSVITDTQYF.

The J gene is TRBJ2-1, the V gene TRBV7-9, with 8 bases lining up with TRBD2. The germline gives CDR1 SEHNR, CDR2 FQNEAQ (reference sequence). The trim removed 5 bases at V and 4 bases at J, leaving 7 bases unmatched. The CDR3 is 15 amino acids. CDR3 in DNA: TGTGCCAGCAGCGCTGGCGGGGGGCCTTACAATGAGCAGTTCTTC. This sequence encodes CASSAGGGPYNEQFF. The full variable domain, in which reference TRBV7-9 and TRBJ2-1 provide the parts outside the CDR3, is DTGVSQNPRHKITKRGQNVTFRCDPISEHNRLYWYRQTLGQGPEFLTYFQNEAQLEKSRLLSDRFSAERPKGSFSTLEIQRTEQGDSAMYLCASSAGGGPYNEQFFGPGTRLTVL.